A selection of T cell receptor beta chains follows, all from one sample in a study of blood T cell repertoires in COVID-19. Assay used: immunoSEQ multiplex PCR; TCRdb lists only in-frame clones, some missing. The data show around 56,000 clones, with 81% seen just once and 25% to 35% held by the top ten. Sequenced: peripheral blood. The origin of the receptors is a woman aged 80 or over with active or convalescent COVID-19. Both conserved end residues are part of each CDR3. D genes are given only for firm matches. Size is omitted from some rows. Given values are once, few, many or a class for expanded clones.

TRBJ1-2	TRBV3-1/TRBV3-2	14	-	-	TGTGCCAGCAGCCAAGCGTCGATAGGGGTTGGCTACACCTTC	CASSQASIGVGYTF
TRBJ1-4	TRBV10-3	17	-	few	TGTGCCATAAGTGAGTTAGCCCCCACCAGGGGTGATGAAAAACTGTTTTTT	CAISELAPTRGDEKLFF
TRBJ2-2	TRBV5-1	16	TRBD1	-	TGCGCCAGCAGCCCGTGGACAGGGTCTAGCACCGGGGAGCTGTTTTTT	CASSPWTGSSTGELFF
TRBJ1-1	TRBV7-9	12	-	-	TGTGCCAGCAGCCACCCCGACAGCGAAGCTTTCTTT	CASSHPDSEAFF
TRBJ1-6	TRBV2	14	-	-	TGTGCCAGCACTGCCGGGACAACGACTTTGTCCCTCCACTTT	CASTAGTTTLSLHF
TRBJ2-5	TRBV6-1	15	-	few	TGTGCCAGCTGTGAAGCACCCACTAGCTGGGAGACCCAGTACTTC	CASCEAPTSWETQYF
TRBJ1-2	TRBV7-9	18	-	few	TGTGCCAGCAGTTCTTCCTCGTGGCCGGAGCTCGCTAACTATGGCTACACCTTC	CASSSSSWPELANYGYTF
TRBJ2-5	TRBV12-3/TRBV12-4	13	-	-	TGTGCCAGCAGTTTTCAATTACTTGGGACCCAGTACTTC	CASSFQLLGTQYF
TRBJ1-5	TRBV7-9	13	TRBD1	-	TGTGCCAGCAGCCAGACAGGGGTTCAGCCCCAGCATTTT	CASSQTGVQPQHF
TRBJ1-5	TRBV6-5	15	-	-	TGTGCCAGCAGTCGGGGTCTCCTTGGCAATCAGCCCCAGCATTTT	CASSRGLLGNQPQHF
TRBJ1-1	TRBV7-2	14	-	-	TGTGCCAGCAGCTTGAGGTCCACGGGCACTGAAGCTTTCTTT	CASSLRSTGTEAFF
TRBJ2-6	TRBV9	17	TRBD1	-	TGTGCCAGCAGCGAATCGGGACAGCACTCTGGGGCCAACGTCCTGACTTTC	CASSESGQHSGANVLTF
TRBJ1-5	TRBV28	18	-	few	TGTGCCAGCAGTTTATATTGGGACATCCCCTATAGCAATCAGCCCCAGCATTTT	CASSLYWDIPYSNQPQHF
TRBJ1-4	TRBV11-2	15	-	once	TGTGCCAGCAGCTTAGATCGGTTAACTAATGAAAAACTGTTTTTT	CASSLDRLTNEKLFF
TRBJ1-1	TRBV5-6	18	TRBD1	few	TGTGCCAGCAGCTTGGAAGGACAGGGGATTAGGTTGAACACTGAAGCTTTCTTT	CASSLEGQGIRLNTEAFF
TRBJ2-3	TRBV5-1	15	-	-	TGCGCCAGCAGCCCGCGTAGGGGCGAGGCAGATACGCAGTATTTT	CASSPRRGEADTQYF
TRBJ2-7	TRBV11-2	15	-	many	TGTGCCAGCAGCTTAGAGGCCAGGGGAGCCTACGAGCAGTACTTC	CASSLEARGAYEQYF
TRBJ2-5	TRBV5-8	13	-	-	TGTGCCAGCAGCTTCGCAGTCCAAGAGACCCAGTACTTC	CASSFAVQETQYF
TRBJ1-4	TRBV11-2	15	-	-	TGTGCCAGCAGCTTAGCAGGGGTCAAAAATGAAAAACTGTTTTTT	CASSLAGVKNEKLFF
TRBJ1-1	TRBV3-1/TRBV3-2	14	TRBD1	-	TGTGCCAGCAGCCTCGGACAGGGGAACACTGAAGCTTTCTTT	CASSLGQGNTEAFF
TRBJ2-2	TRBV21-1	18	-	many	TGTGCCAGCAGCCAAGCGGGGGGGATCCAAGTTACCACCGGGGAGCTGTTTTTT	CASSQAGGIQVTTGELFF
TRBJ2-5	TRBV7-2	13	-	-	TGTGCCAGCAGCCTCGGAGGAGTGGAGACCCAGTACTTC	CASSLGGVETQYF
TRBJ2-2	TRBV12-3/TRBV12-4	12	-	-	TGTGCCAGCAGTTTATCTCCCGGGGAGCTGTTTTTT	CASSLSPGELFF
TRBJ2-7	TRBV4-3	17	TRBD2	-	TGCGCCAGCAGCCAACGCGAAACTAGCGGGGGCAGGTACGAGCAGTACTTC	CASSQRETSGGRYEQYF
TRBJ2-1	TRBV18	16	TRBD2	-	TGTGCCAGCTCGGCCGGGAGGCCCTCCACCTACAATGAGCAGTTCTTC	CASSAGRPSTYNEQFF
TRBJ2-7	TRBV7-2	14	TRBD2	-	TGTGCCAGCAGCTTCGCGGGGGGAGGATACGAGCAGTACTTC	CASSFAGGGYEQYF
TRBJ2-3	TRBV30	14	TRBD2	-	TGTGCCTTCCGAACGAGCGGGGGAGCAGATACGCAGTATTTT	CAFRTSGGADTQYF
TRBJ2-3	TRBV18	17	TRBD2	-	TGTGCCAGCTCACTCGGACTAGCGGGGACCCACACAGATACGCAGTATTTT	CASSLGLAGTHTDTQYF
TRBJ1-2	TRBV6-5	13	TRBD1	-	TGTGCCAGCACCCAGGGACAGAACTATGGCTACACCTTC	CASTQGQNYGYTF
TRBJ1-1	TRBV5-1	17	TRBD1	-	TGCGCCAGCAGCCATGATACCGGGACAGAAATGAACACTGAAGCTTTCTTT	CASSHDTGTEMNTEAFF
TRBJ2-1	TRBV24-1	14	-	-	TGTGCCACCAGTGATTTGGGGACTCGGGGTGGGCAGTTCTTC	CATSDLGTRGGQFF
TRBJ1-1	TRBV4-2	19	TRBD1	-	TGTGCCAGCAGCCAAGATCCGTCGGTGTCAGGGGGCGCCCGGACTGAAGCTTTCTTT	CASSQDPSVSGGARTEAFF
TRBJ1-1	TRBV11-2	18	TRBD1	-	TGTGCCAGCAGCCCCCCGTTGCAGGGGGTGTTTATGAACACTGAAGCTTTCTTT	CASSPPLQGVFMNTEAFF
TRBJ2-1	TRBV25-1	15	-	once	TGTGCCAGCAGTGACGGGGGGCCTCTATACAATGAGCAGTTCTTC	CASSDGGPLYNEQFF
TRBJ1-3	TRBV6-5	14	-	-	TGTGCCAGCAGTCCCGGGGGTCTAGGGAACACCATATATTTT	CASSPGGLGNTIYF
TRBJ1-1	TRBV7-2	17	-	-	TGTGCCAGCAGCTTAGGACCTCTGGCAGGCCGGCACACTGAAGCTTTCTTT	CASSLGPLAGRHTEAFF
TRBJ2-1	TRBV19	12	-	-	TGTGCCAGTAGTTCCAGGGGCCATGAGCAGTTCTTC	CASSSRGHEQFF
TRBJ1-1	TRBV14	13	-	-	TGTGCCAGCAGCCAAGACTCGAACACTGAAGCTTTCTTT	CASSQDSNTEAFF
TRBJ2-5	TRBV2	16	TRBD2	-	TGTGCCAGCAGTGAAGTAGCGGGGGACACCCAAGAGACCCAGTACTTC	CASSEVAGDTQETQYF
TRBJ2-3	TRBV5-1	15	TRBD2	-	TGCGCCAGCAGCTTCTCAGCGGGGGGCACAGATACGCAGTATTTT	CASSFSAGGTDTQYF
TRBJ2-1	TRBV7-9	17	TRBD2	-	TGTGCCAGCAGCTTATTACTAGCGGGTTGGTCCTACAATGAGCAGTTCTTC	CASSLLLAGWSYNEQFF
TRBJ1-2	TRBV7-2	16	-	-	TGTGCCAGCAGCTTAGCTTCTGCAGGGGTCTTCTATGGCTACACCTTC	CASSLASAGVFYGYTF
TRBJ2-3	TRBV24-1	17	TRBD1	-	TGTGCCACCAGTGATCGAGGGACAGGGGGTCGATCAGATACGCAGTATTTT	CATSDRGTGGRSDTQYF
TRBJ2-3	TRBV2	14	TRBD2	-	TGTGCCAGGGGTAGCGGGGGTTACACAGATACGCAGTATTTT	CARGSGGYTDTQYF
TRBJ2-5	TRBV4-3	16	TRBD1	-	TGCGCCAGCAGCCAAGGGACAGGTCACGGCCAAGAGACCCAGTACTTC	CASSQGTGHGQETQYF
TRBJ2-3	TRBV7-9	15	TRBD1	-	TGTGCCAGCAGTCGTGACAGGGGAGGCACAGATACGCAGTATTTT	CASSRDRGGTDTQYF
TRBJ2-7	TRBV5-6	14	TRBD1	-	TGTGCCAGCAGCTTAGGGACAGGAACCTACGAGCAGTACTTC	CASSLGTGTYEQYF
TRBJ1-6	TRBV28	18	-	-	TGTGCCAGCAACAGGATTTTGACCTCAGGGGCCTATAATTCACCCCTCCACTTT	CASNRILTSGAYNSPLHF
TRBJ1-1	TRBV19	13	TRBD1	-	TGTGCCTCAGCGGGACAGGGGAGCACTGAAGCTTTCTTT	CASAGQGSTEAFF
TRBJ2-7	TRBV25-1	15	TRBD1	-	TGTGCCAGCACCCCCTCGGGGACAGGGCGTCCCGAGCAGTACTTC	CASTPSGTGRPEQYF
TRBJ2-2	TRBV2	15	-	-	TGTGCCAGCAGTGTATTCGACAGGCTCTCCGGGGAGCTGTTTTTT	CASSVFDRLSGELFF
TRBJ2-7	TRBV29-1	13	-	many	TGCAGCGTTCAGGCGCAGATCTCCTACGAGCAGTACTTC	CSVQAQISYEQYF
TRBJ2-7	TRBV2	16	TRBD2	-	TGTGCCAGCAGTGAAGCGGATGGGCAGGGCGGGGGCGAGCAGTACTTC	CASSEADGQGGGEQYF